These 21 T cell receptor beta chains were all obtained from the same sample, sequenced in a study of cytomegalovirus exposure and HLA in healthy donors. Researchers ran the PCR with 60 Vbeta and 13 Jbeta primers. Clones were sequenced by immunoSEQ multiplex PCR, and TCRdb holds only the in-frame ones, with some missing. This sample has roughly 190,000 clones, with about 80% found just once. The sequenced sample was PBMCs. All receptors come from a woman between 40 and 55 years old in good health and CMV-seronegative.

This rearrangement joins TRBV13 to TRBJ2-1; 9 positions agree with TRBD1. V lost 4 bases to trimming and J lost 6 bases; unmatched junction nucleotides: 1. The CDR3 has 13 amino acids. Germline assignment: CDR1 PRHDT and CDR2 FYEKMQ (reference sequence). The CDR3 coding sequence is TGTGCCAGCAGCTGGGGACAGGGCAATGAGCAGTTCTTC. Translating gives CASSWGQGNEQFF.

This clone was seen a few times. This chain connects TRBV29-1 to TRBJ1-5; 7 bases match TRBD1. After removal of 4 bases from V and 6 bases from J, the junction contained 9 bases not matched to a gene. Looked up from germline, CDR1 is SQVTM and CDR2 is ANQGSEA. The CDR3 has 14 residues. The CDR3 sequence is CSVVEGASFQPQHF. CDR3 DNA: TGCAGCGTTGTTGAGGGGGCGAGTTTTCAGCCCCAGCATTTT.

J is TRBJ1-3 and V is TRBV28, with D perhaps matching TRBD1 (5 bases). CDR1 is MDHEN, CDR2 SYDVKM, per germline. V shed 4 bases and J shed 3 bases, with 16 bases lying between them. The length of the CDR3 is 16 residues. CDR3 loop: CASSSPRRGVGNTIYF. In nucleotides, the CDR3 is TGTGCCAGCAGTTCACCCAGGAGGGGCGTTGGAAACACCATATATTTT.

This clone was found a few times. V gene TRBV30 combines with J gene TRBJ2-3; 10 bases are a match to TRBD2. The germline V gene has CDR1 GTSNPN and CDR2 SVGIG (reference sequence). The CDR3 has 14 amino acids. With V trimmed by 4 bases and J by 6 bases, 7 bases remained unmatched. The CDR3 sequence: CAWKWTSGPDTQYF. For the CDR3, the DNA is TGTGCCTGGAAGTGGACTAGCGGCCCGGATACGCAGTATTTT.

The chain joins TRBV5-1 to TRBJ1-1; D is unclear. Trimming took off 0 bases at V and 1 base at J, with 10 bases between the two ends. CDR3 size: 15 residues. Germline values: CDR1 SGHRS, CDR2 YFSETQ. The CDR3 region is CASSLERPSNTEAFF. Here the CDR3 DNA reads TGCGCCAGCAGCTTGGAGCGACCTTCGAACACTGAAGCTTTCTTT.

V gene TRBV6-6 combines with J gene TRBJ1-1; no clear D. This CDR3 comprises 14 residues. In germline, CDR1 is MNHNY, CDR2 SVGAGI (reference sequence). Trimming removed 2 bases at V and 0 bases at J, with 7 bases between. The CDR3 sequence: CASSYEGMNTEAFF. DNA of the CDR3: TGTGCCAGCAGTTACGAGGGCATGAACACTGAAGCTTTCTTT.

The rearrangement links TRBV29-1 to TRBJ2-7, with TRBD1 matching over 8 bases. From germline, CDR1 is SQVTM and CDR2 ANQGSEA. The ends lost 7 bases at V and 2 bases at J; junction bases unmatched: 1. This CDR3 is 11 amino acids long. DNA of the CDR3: TGCAGCGGACAGGGGCCCTACGAGCAGTACTTC. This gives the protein CSGQGPYEQYF.

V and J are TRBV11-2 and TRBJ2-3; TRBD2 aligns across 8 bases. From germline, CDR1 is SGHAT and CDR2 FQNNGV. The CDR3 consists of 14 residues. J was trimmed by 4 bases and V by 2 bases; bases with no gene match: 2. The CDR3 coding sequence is TGTGCCAGCAGCTTACAGCGGGAGCCAGATACGCAGTATTTT. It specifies CASSLQREPDTQYF.

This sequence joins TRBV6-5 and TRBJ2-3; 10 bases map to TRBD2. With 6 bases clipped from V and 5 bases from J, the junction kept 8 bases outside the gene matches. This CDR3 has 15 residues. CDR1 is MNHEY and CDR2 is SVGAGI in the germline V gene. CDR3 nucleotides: TGTGCCAGCAGCCTAGCGGGAGAGGGGGAAGATACGCAGTATTTT. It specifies CASSLAGEGEDTQYF.

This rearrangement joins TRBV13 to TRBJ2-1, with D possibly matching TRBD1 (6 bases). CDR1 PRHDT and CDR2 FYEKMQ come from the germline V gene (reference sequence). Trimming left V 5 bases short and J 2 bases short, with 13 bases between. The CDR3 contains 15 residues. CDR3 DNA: TGTGCCAGCAGCCACCGGAACAGGGCCTACAATGAGCAGTTCTTC. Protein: CASSHRNRAYNEQFF.

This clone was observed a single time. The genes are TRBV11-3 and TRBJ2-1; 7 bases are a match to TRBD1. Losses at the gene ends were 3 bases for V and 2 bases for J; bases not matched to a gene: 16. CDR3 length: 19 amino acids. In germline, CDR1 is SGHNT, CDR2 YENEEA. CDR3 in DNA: TGTGCCAGCAGCTTTGTCCCCCGACAGGGATCAAGGCCCTACAATGAGCAGTTCTTC. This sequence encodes CASSFVPRQGSRPYNEQFF.

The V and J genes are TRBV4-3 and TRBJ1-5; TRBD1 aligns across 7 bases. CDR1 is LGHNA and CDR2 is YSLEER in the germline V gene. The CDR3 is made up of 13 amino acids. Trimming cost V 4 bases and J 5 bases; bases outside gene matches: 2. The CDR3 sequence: CASSLDRDQPQHF. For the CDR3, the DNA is TGCGCCAGCAGCCTCGACAGGGATCAGCCCCAGCATTTT.

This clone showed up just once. The CDR3 here is CATSRDPSTDTQYF. The CDR3 bases are TGTGCCACCAGCAGAGACCCGAGCACAGATACGCAGTATTTT. The J gene is TRBJ2-3, the V gene TRBV15; no definite D call. Germline assignment: CDR1 LNHNV and CDR2 YYDKDF (reference sequence). V lost 0 bases and J lost 0, with 4 bases in between. The length of the CDR3 is 14 residues.

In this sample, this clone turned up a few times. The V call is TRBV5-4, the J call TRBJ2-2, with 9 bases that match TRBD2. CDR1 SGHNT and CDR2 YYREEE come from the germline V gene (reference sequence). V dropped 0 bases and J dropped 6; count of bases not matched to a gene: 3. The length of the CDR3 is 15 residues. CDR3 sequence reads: CASSLGSGRPGELFF. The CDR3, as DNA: TGTGCCAGCAGCTTGGGTAGCGGGAGACCCGGGGAGCTGTTTTTT.

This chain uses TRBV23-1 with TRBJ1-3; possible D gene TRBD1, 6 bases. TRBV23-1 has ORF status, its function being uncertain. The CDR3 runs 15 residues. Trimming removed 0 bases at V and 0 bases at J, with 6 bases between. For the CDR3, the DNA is TGCGCCAGCAGTCAATCAGGGGGCTCTGGAAACACCATATATTTT. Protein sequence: CASSQSGGSGNTIYF.

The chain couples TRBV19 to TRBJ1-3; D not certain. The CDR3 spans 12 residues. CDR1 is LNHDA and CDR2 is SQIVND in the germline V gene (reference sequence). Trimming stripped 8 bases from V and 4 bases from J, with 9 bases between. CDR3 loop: CASSEGGNTIYF. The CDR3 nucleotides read TGTGCCAGTTCCGAGGGCGGAAACACCATATATTTT.

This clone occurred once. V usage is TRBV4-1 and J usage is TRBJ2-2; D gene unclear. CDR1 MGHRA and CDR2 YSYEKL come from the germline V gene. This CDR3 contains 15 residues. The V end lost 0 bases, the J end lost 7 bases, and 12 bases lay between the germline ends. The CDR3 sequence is CASSQELIWSGELFF. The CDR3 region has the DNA TGCGCCAGCAGCCAAGAATTGATTTGGAGCGGGGAGCTGTTTTTT.

CDR3 DNA: TGTGCCAGCAGCTTAGTCATAGAGGGCGACGAGCAGTACTTC. Its translation is CASSLVIEGDEQYF. The V and J genes are TRBV7-9 and TRBJ2-7, with D perhaps matching TRBD2 (5 bases). CDR3 length: 14 amino acids. CDR1 and CDR2 from the germline V gene are SEHNR and FQNEAQ (reference sequence). The V end lost 1 base, the J end lost 5 bases, and 12 bases lay between the germline ends.

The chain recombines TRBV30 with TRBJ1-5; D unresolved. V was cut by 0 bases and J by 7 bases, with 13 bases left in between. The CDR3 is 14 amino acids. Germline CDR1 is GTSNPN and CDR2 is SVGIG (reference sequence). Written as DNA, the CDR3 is TGTGCCTGGAGTGTAGCGGGTTCGGGGCAGCCCCAGCATTTT. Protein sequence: CAWSVAGSGQPQHF. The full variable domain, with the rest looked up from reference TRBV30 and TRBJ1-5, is SQTIHQWPATLVQPVGSPLSLECTVEGTSNPNLYWYRQAAGRGLQLLFYSVGIGQISSEVPQNLSASRPQDRQFILSSKKLLLSDSGFYLCAWSVAGSGQPQHFGDGTRLSIL.

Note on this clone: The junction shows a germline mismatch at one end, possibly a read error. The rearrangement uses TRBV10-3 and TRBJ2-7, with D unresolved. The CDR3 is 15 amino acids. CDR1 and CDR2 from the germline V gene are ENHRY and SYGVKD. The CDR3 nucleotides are TGTACCATCAGTGAGTCGACTCCCCGGTTCTACGAGCAGTACTTC. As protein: CTISESTPRFYEQYF.

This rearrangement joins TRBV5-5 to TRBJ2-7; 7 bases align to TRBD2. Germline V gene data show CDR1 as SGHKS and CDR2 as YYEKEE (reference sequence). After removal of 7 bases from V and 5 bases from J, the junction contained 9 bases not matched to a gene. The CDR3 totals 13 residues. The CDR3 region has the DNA TGTGCCAGCCGCAGCGGGAAGGAAGACGAGCAGTACGTC. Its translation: CASRSGKEDEQYV.